Listed below are T cell receptor beta chains from one sample, sequenced in a study of T cell responses to AZD1222 COVID-19 vaccine. Sequencing was performed with immunoSEQ multiplex PCR; in TCRdb, only in-frame clones are kept and a portion is missing. The sample lists 140,000 to 150,000 clones; approximately 90% were seen once. The sample was peripheral blood, taken on day 0 of MenACWY control vaccination. Every receptor here comes from an adult in good health. Each CDR3 is given with its conserved first and last residue. A D gene is named only where the DNA matches it firmly.

D gene | V gene | CDR3 protein
TRBD1 | TRBV6-6 | CASRARGQNQPQHF
NA | TRBV24-1 | CATSDWGRGDYGYTF
NA | TRBV9 | CASSGGATRRGNEKLFF
NA | TRBV6-5 | CASSRDAGETQYF
NA | TRBV30 | CAWQSGQGSGNTIYF
NA | TRBV6-5 | CASSYESYGQETQYF
NA | TRBV6-5 | CASRLQGDYGYTF
NA | TRBV7-2 | CASSLSRGSGNTEAFF
NA | TRBV27 | CASTPRRGSYNEQFF
NA | TRBV20-1 | CSAPSGPARFF
TRBD2 | TRBV19 | CATSRREAPYEQYF
NA | TRBV6-5 | CASSQPPGELFF
NA | TRBV7-2 | CASSLSEEKLFF
NA | TRBV27 | CASSLSPDTNYEQYF
TRBD2 | TRBV6-2/TRBV6-3 | CASSYPRRAGGIDEQFF
TRBD1 | TRBV2 | CASSPGTAKNQPQHF
TRBD1 | TRBV28 | CASSPSQRTGGYTF
NA | TRBV7-3 | CASSTMAAGEGYTF
TRBD2 | TRBV5-4 | CASSPSGGINTGELFF
NA | TRBV7-3 | CASSLGPPAYNEQFF
NA | TRBV5-1 | CASSLGPNEKLFF
NA | TRBV5-1 | CASSLTALLRGNEQFF
TRBD1 | TRBV18 | CASSPGQIIWPQHF
NA | TRBV19 | CASSDRFGTDTQYF
NA | TRBV19 | CASSTRLNTEAFF
TRBD2 | TRBV6-5 | CASSRLAGYIDTQYF
TRBD1 | TRBV24-1 | CATSDPTGPDTEAFF
TRBD2 | TRBV9 | CASSVEAGESYEQYF
TRBD1 | TRBV19 | CASSRNPGQGNQPQHF
TRBD1 | TRBV5-1 | CASSPTAGTGEPQHF
TRBD2 | TRBV28 | CASSTLLAGGYNEQFF
NA | TRBV19 | CASSIDGSGRGEKLFF
NA | TRBV10-3 | CAMALGSGNTIYF